This T cell receptor beta chain was identified during a study of shared clonotypes between healthy human individuals. Study-level information: Donors consisted of a couple of women and a few men between 18 and 49.

DNA input for the unsorted PBMC replicate PCRs was roughly 300 ng, 25,000 to 30,000 T cell genomes. The method was immunoSEQ multiplex PCR; TCRdb's version includes in-frame clones alone and lacks a portion of them. This sample has 490,000 or so clones, with around 79% found just once. Between the trimmed V and J ends, which lost 6 bases and 7 bases, there was a span of 20 bases. The CDR3 runs to 15 residues. Germline assignment: CDR1 WNHNN and CDR2 SYGVQD (reference sequence). The chain has TRBV10-1 and TRBJ2-3; TRBD1 might be the D (6 bases). Material: PBMCs. The origin of this receptor is a woman in her thirties or forties in good health. Some clones in this sample may be carry-over from other donors' samples. CDR3 nucleotides: TGCGCCAGCAGCGGTACCGGGACACAAGGGTATACGCAGTATTTT. Translation gives CASSGTGTQGYTQYF.